One sample yielded the 17 T cell receptor beta chains listed below, sequenced in a study of CD8+ T cells in alopecia areata. Treatment reported: oral pan-JAK inhibitor, 5-10 mg twice daily. cDNA serving as the sequencing template came from extracted, reverse transcribed RNA. Clones were read by immunoSEQ multiplex PCR, and TCRdb kept only the in-frame ones, dropping some. This sample has under 250,000 clones, with roughly 66% found just once. The material was CD4+ T cells sorted from blood, obtained at approximately week 42, from a patient treated with tofacitinib. The source of these receptors is a human donor with alopecia areata.

This chain connects TRBV9 to TRBJ2-1; D call uncertain. The CDR3 length is 15 residues. Trimming removed 0 bases from V and 0 bases from J, with 7 bases in between. Germline loops: CDR1 SGDLS, CDR2 YYNGEE. The CDR3 loop is CASSVAGFSYNEQFF. As DNA, the CDR3 is TGTGCCAGCAGCGTAGCAGGTTTCTCCTACAATGAGCAGTTCTTC.

The chain recombines TRBV30 with TRBJ2-3; the D gene could be TRBD1 or TRBD2 (5 bases each). The germline CDR1 and CDR2 sequences are GTSNPN and SVGIG (reference sequence). The CDR3 totals 13 residues. Trimming stripped 2 bases from V and 3 bases from J, with 9 bases between. The CDR3 bases are TGTGCCTGGAGTCCGGGACGGACAGATACGCAGTATTTT. Protein product: CAWSPGRTDTQYF.

The chain links TRBV7-2 to TRBJ2-1, with D unresolved. Trimming took off 2 bases at V and 3 bases at J, with 8 bases between the two ends. Looked up from germline, CDR1 is SGHTA and CDR2 is FQGNSA. This CDR3 comprises 14 residues. This chain's CDR3 is CASSLNSHYNEQFF. For the CDR3, the DNA is TGTGCCAGCAGCTTAAATTCCCACTACAATGAGCAGTTCTTC.

The chain recombines TRBV5-1 with TRBJ2-7, with TRBD1 identical over 7 bases. Trimming at V came to 4 bases and at J to 3 bases, leaving 10 bases not matched to a gene. The germline gives CDR1 SGHRS, CDR2 YFSETQ. The CDR3 sequence is 15 residues long. This chain's CDR3 is CASSLIQGSFYEQYF. CDR3 bases: TGCGCCAGCAGCCTCATACAGGGGAGCTTCTACGAGCAGTACTTC.

The CDR3 is CASSPVAGGPETQYF. CDR3 DNA sequence: TGTGCCAGCTCACCCGTCGCGGGGGGGCCGGAGACCCAGTACTTC. The rearrangement links TRBV18 to TRBJ2-5; 9 bases are a match to TRBD2. The CDR3 runs to 15 residues. In germline, CDR1 is KGHSH, CDR2 LQKENI. The V segment lost 3 bases and the J segment 5 bases; nucleotides outside the gene matches: 7.

Written as DNA, the CDR3 is TGCGCCACCAGGGACGTAGAGACCCAGTACTTC. As protein: CATRDVETQYF. This chain connects TRBV5-1 to TRBJ2-5, with D perhaps TRBD1 or TRBD2 (5 bases each). Germline loops: CDR1 SGHRS, CDR2 YFSETQ. Between the trimmed V and J ends, which lost 9 bases and 4 bases, there was a span of 10 bases. The CDR3 is 11 amino acids.

In this sample, this clone turned up many times. In the same sample, other DNA sequences code for this CDR3. The V and J genes are TRBV27 and TRBJ1-1, with 7 bases matching TRBD1. The ends lost 5 bases at V and 2 bases at J; junction bases unmatched: 5. CDR3 size: 14 residues. Germline V gives CDR1 MNHEY, CDR2 SMNVEV (reference sequence). DNA of the CDR3: TGTGCCAGCAGTCTTGGACAGGCCAACACTGAAGCTTTCTTT. It yields the protein CASSLGQANTEAFF.

This sequence joins TRBV29-1 and TRBJ2-2; TRBD2 is a possible D gene (5 bases). Germline V lookup: CDR1 SQVTM, CDR2 ANQGSEA. Between the trimmed V and J ends, which lost 8 bases and 0 bases, there was a span of 13 bases. CDR3 length equals 14 residues. The CDR3 region has the DNA TGCAGCCCTGCTTGGGGAGCGAACACCGGGGAGCTGTTTTTT. As protein: CSPAWGANTGELFF.

This clone was found once. The V gene is TRBV11-2, the J gene TRBJ1-6; D might be TRBD1 (6 bases). CDR1 SGHAT and CDR2 FQNNGV come from the germline V gene. The CDR3 runs 13 residues. The V end was cut by 7 bases, the J end by 6 bases, with 10 bases between. Written as DNA, the CDR3 is TGTGCCAGCAAGGACAGTTTTAATTCACCCCTCCACTTT. Translating it yields CASKDSFNSPLHF.

A few counts support this clone. The rearrangement links TRBV20-1 to TRBJ2-3, with D maybe TRBD2 (5 bases). This CDR3 is 10 amino acids long. Trimming pared 3 bases from V and 11 bases from J, leaving 9 bases between. Germline loops: CDR1 DFQATT, CDR2 SNEGSKA (reference sequence). This chain's CDR3 is CSARAEGQYF. The CDR3 nucleotides are TGCAGTGCTAGGGCCGAGGGGCAGTATTTT.

The V call is TRBV9, the J call TRBJ1-6; D is perhaps TRBD1 (6 bases). V shed 4 bases and J shed 7 bases, with 21 bases lying between them. CDR3 length: 17 amino acids. The V gene's germline CDR1 is SGDLS and CDR2 YYNGEE. For the CDR3, the DNA is TGTGCCAGCAGCCCGAGAGGGGGGCCAGGGGTCAATTCACCCCTCCACTTT. Translating it yields CASSPRGGPGVNSPLHF.

The rearrangement links TRBV9 to TRBJ2-1, with D tentatively TRBD2 (5 bases). Trimming took off 0 bases at V and 7 bases at J, with 11 bases between the two ends. The germline CDR1 and CDR2 sequences are SGDLS and YYNGEE. The CDR3 spans 14 residues. The CDR3 protein is CASSVEIGSNEQFF. CDR3 in DNA: TGTGCCAGCAGCGTAGAGATAGGGAGTAATGAGCAGTTCTTC.

The CDR3, as DNA: TGCGCCAGCAGCCAAGATGGCCAGGGGGAATATGGCTACACCTTC. Residues: CASSQDGQGEYGYTF. The genes are TRBV4-3 and TRBJ1-2; 7 bases are shared with TRBD1. CDR1 and CDR2 from the germline V gene are LGHNA and YSLEER. The V gene end was trimmed by 0 bases and the J gene end by 5 bases; junction bases not matched to a gene: 6. The CDR3 contains 15 residues.

V usage is TRBV7-2 and J usage is TRBJ2-7; D assignment may be TRBD1 or TRBD2 (5 bases each). The V and J ends lost 5 bases and 5 bases respectively, with 22 bases between them. The CDR3 consists of 16 residues. Germline CDR1 SGHTA, CDR2 FQGNSA. CDR3 protein: CASSRRGPLRANEQYF. CDR3 DNA: TGTGCCAGCAGCAGAAGGGGACCTCTAAGGGCTAACGAGCAGTACTTC.

The CDR3 reads CASSLRTGWNQPQHF. The CDR3 coding sequence is TGTGCCAGCAGCTTACGGACAGGTTGGAATCAGCCCCAGCATTTT. This chain links TRBV7-6 with TRBJ1-5; 7 nucleotides line up with TRBD1. Germline values: CDR1 SGHVS, CDR2 FNYEAQ. The CDR3 loop spans 15 amino acids. V lost 2 bases to trimming and J lost 4 bases; unmatched junction nucleotides: 5.

This clone showed up just a few times. The V call is TRBV4-3, the J call TRBJ1-2; D gene unclear. CDR3 size: 14 residues. Trimming removed 0 bases at V and 7 bases at J, with 12 bases between. The V gene's germline CDR1 is LGHNA and CDR2 YSLEER. Here the CDR3 DNA reads TGCGCCAGCAGCCAAGATTCGATGGATGGTGGCTACACCTTC. Amino acids: CASSQDSMDGGYTF.

This clone has more than one count but fewer than ten. The chain uses TRBV6-1 and TRBJ2-7, with 9 bases matching TRBD1. Trimming removed 4 bases from V and 4 bases from J; junction bases left unmatched: 8. This CDR3 is 15 amino acids long. Germline CDR1 reads MNHNS; CDR2 reads SASEGT. This CDR3 reads CASSVNSGTGYEQYF. The CDR3 nucleotides are TGTGCCAGCAGTGTCAATTCCGGGACAGGGTACGAGCAGTACTTC.